The 20 T cell receptor beta chains in this list originate from one sample, sequenced in a study of Ad26.COV2.S vaccination and SARS-CoV-2 variants. The method was immunoSEQ multiplex PCR; TCRdb's version includes in-frame clones alone and lacks a portion of them. The top ten clones hold about 6.4% of a sample with roughly 300,000 clones, less than 90% of them seen once. As for treatment: around 19 received Ad26.COV2.S at low or high dose, single or two shots; five or six received placebo; per-sample allocation not given. It was on day 63 after the first vaccine or placebo injection that samples were taken. The source was peripheral blood, collected in a trial of Ad26.COV2.S vaccine versus placebo. All receptors come from a person between 18 and 65 years old who received the Ad26.COV2.S COVID-19 vaccine or a placebo.

V gene TRBV9 combines with J gene TRBJ2-1; D might be TRBD2 (6 bases). Germline V CDR1 and CDR2: SGDLS, YYNGEE. Trimming shortened V by 3 bases and J by 2 bases, and 6 bases separated the two germline ends. This CDR3 is built from 13 residues. This chain's CDR3 is CASSGRAYNEQFF. The DNA of the CDR3 is TGTGCCAGCAGCGGGAGGGCCTACAATGAGCAGTTCTTC.

The rearrangement uses TRBV11-3 and TRBJ2-1, with a tentative D call TRBD1 (5 bases). Trimming shortened V by 2 bases and J by 9 bases, and 11 bases separated the two germline ends. The CDR3 spans 13 residues. CDR1 is SGHNT and CDR2 is YENEEA in the germline V gene. Written as DNA, the CDR3 is TGTGCCAGCAGCTTATTTAGGGGTAGTGAGCAGTTCTTC. Translation gives CASSLFRGSEQFF.

The rearrangement uses TRBV6-4 and TRBJ2-2; D gene uncertain. Germline loops: CDR1 MRHNA, CDR2 SNTAGT. The CDR3 consists of 14 residues. The germline V and J ends were trimmed by 3 bases and 6 bases, with 11 bases remaining between them. CDR3 sequence: CASSDQGNAGELFF. Here the CDR3 DNA reads TGTGCCAGCAGTGATCAAGGGAATGCCGGGGAGCTGTTTTTT.

The CDR3 nucleotides are TGTGCCAGCAGCTTGGGACGCCTACCCGGCTACGAGCAGTACTTC. It translates to CASSLGRLPGYEQYF. This chain uses TRBV11-3 with TRBJ2-7, with D perhaps being TRBD1 or TRBD2 (5 bases each). The CDR3 extends over 15 amino acids. Germline loops: CDR1 SGHNT, CDR2 YENEEA. V was shortened by 3 bases and J by 3 bases, with 15 bases between the two germline ends.

The genes are TRBV5-6 and TRBJ1-1; weak D call: TRBD1 (6 bases). Trimming pared 2 bases from V and 4 bases from J, leaving 15 bases between. CDR1 SGHDT and CDR2 YYEEEE come from the germline V gene. This CDR3 has 15 residues. The CDR3 here is CASSFTTGAGTEAFF. The CDR3 region has the DNA TGTGCCAGCAGCTTTACAACGGGGGCCGGCACTGAAGCTTTCTTT.

This sequence joins TRBV4-2 and TRBJ1-5; unclear D gene. Germline CDR1 is LGHNA and CDR2 is YNFKEQ. CDR3 length: 16 residues. V was trimmed by 0 bases and J by 0 bases, leaving 9 bases between them. CDR3 sequence: CASSQDVTGSNQPQHF. The CDR3 DNA reads TGTGCCAGCAGCCAAGATGTGACGGGTAGCAATCAGCCCCAGCATTTT.

The chain is built from TRBV14 and TRBJ1-2; D may be TRBD1 (5 bases). V lost 5 bases to trimming and J lost 4 bases, with 14 bases between them. Per the germline V gene, CDR1 is SGHDN and CDR2 is FVKESK. This CDR3 region has 14 residues. For the CDR3, the DNA is TGTGCCAGCAGCGGACCAGGGTACGGCTATGGCTACACCTTC. This sequence encodes CASSGPGYGYGYTF.

This chain connects TRBV6-5 to TRBJ1-2, with 7 positions matching TRBD1. This CDR3 is built from 15 residues. The germline CDR1 and CDR2 sequences are MNHEY and SVGAGI. V lost 0 bases to trimming and J lost 4 bases; unmatched junction nucleotides: 5. Here the CDR3 DNA reads TGTGCCAGCAGTTACTCTCAAGGGGGCGTCTATGGCTACACCTTC. It specifies CASSYSQGGVYGYTF.

The chain recombines TRBV6-6 with TRBJ1-2; 10 positions match TRBD1. V was clipped by 2 bases and J by 6 bases; unmatched bases: 3. The CDR3 length is 14 residues. Germline-derived CDR1 and CDR2 are MNHNY and SVGAGI (reference sequence). CDR3 loop: CASSYAGTGDGYTF. In nucleotides, the CDR3 is TGTGCCAGCAGTTACGCCGGGACAGGGGATGGCTACACCTTC.

The V call is TRBV3-1 (or the pseudogene TRBV3-2), the J call TRBJ2-1; the match to TRBD2 covers 10 bases. Germline V lookup: CDR1 LGHDT, CDR2 YNNKEL (reference sequence). V was pared by 1 base and J by 5 bases, with 17 bases of the junction left unmatched. This CDR3 has 20 amino acids. CDR3 sequence: CASSQGAQGFILAGDNEQFF. CDR3 nucleotides: TGTGCCAGCAGCCAAGGAGCACAGGGGTTTATTCTAGCGGGGGACAATGAGCAGTTCTTC.

The rearrangement joins TRBV27 to TRBJ1-1; D is ambiguous. This CDR3 is built from 14 residues. With 0 bases removed from V and 4 bases from J, the gap between germline ends came to 9 bases. The germline V gene has CDR1 MNHEY and CDR2 SMNVEV (reference sequence). CDR3 sequence: CASSLSPMGTEAFF. CDR3 nucleotide sequence: TGTGCCAGCAGTTTATCCCCTATGGGCACTGAAGCTTTCTTT.

V is TRBV12-3 or TRBV12-4 and J is TRBJ1-5, with D uncertain. CDR3 length: 13 amino acids. Trimming removed 3 bases at V and 6 bases at J, with 9 bases between. The CDR3 is CASSFSDLQPQHF. The CDR3 bases are TGTGCCAGCAGTTTCAGTGATCTTCAGCCCCAGCATTTT.

The rearrangement links TRBV7-9 to TRBJ1-1; D ambiguous. Trimming took 1 base from V and 4 from J, leaving 7 bases between them. The germline V gene has CDR1 SEHNR and CDR2 FQNEAQ (reference sequence). This CDR3 spans 13 amino acids. CDR3 sequence reads: CASSLGGLTEAFF. CDR3 DNA: TGTGCCAGCAGCTTAGGAGGGCTCACTGAAGCTTTCTTT.

The chain carries TRBV5-1 and TRBJ1-6; unclear D gene. CDR1 and CDR2 (germline): SGHRS, YFSETQ. The CDR3 consists of 15 residues. The V end lost 4 bases, the J end lost 5 bases, and 13 bases lay between the germline ends. The CDR3 region has the DNA TGCGCCAGCAGCCTCAAAGAGAACAATAATTCACCCCTCCACTTT. Encoded protein: CASSLKENNNSPLHF.

This clone appeared a single time. This chain uses TRBV2 with TRBJ2-3; TRBD2 aligns across 14 bases. CDR1 and CDR2 from the germline V gene are SNHLY and FYNNEI. J was trimmed by 0 bases and V by 10 bases; bases with no gene match: 15. This CDR3 is 19 amino acids long. CDR3 loop: CATRGPGLAGVTSTDTQYF. The CDR3, as DNA: TGTGCCACCAGGGGGCCGGGACTAGCGGGGGTTACTAGCACAGATACGCAGTATTTT.

The chain employs TRBV10-3 and TRBJ2-7, with a tentative D call TRBD2 (6 bases). The germline gives CDR1 ENHRY, CDR2 SYGVKD. The ends were cut back, 10 bases at V and 3 bases at J, with 16 bases in the middle. CDR3 length: 13 amino acids. CDR3 loop: CATAPGLNYEQYF. The CDR3 bases are TGTGCCACCGCACCGGGACTCAACTACGAGCAGTACTTC.

The chain combines TRBV9 with TRBJ1-2; D gene ambiguous. In germline, CDR1 is SGDLS, CDR2 YYNGEE. The V and J ends lost 0 bases and 1 base respectively, with 19 bases between them. The CDR3 runs 18 residues. This chain's CDR3 is CASSVGRSGKVNNYGYTF. The CDR3 nucleotides read TGTGCCAGCAGCGTAGGACGGTCAGGCAAGGTGAATAACTATGGCTACACCTTC.

The chain links TRBV5-4 to TRBJ2-3; 13 bases fit TRBD2. From germline, CDR1 is SGHNT and CDR2 YYREEE (reference sequence). Trimming cost V 6 bases and J 3 bases; bases outside gene matches: 4. This CDR3 has 15 amino acids. The CDR3 spells CASKTSGRMTDTQYF. The DNA for the CDR3 is TGTGCCAGCAAGACTAGCGGGAGGATGACAGATACGCAGTATTTT.

The V and J genes are TRBV7-2 and TRBJ1-1; D call uncertain. The V gene's germline CDR1 is SGHTA and CDR2 FQGNSA. This CDR3 has 12 residues. Trimming removed 2 bases at V and 7 bases at J, with 8 bases between. The DNA of the CDR3 is TGTGCCAGCAGCTTATGGGGAGATGAAGCTTTCTTT. As protein: CASSLWGDEAFF. The full variable domain, its missing parts supplied by reference TRBV7-2 and TRBJ1-1, is GAGVSQSPSNKVTEKGKDVELRCDPISGHTALYWYRQSLGQGLEFLIYFQGNSAPDKSGLPSDRFSAERTGGSVSTLTIQRTQQEDSAVYLCASSLWGDEAFFGQGTRLTVV.

The rearrangement uses TRBV7-9 and TRBJ2-1; perhaps TRBD1 as D (6 bases). CDR1 is SEHNR, CDR2 FQNEAQ, per germline (reference sequence). There are 16 residues in the CDR3. V lost 4 bases to trimming and J lost 7 bases, with 20 bases between them. This CDR3 is CASSSRGGAEGNEQFF. CDR3 nucleotide sequence: TGTGCCAGCAGCTCTCGTGGGGGCGCCGAAGGGAATGAGCAGTTCTTC.